These 20 T cell receptor beta chains originate from one sample sequenced in a study of blood T cell repertoires in COVID-19. Generated by immunoSEQ multiplex PCR, the TCRdb table keeps only in-frame clones and is missing some. Here the sample spans a few hundred thousand clones, roughly 88% being singletons. Sample: PBMCs or T cells enriched from blood (not recorded which). These receptors all come from a middle-aged woman with acute COVID-19.

The chain carries TRBV24-1 and TRBJ1-2; no clear D gene. The CDR3 loop spans 13 amino acids. Trimming cost V 9 bases and J 3 bases, with 13 bases left between them. Germline V CDR1 and CDR2: KGHDR, SFDVKD. The CDR3 nucleotides are TGTGCCACCTCGCAGGATAATGACTATGGCTACACCTTC. Encoded protein: CATSQDNDYGYTF.

This clone has only a few counts. This chain uses TRBV7-2 with TRBJ1-5; tentatively, D is TRBD1 (5 bases). Germline CDR1 is SGHTA and CDR2 is FQGNSA. The V and J ends lost 1 base and 3 bases respectively, with 10 bases between them. This CDR3 is built from 15 residues. The CDR3 DNA follows: TGTGCCAGCAGCTTAGGGGGCAGGGACAATCAGCCCCAGCATTTT. This encodes CASSLGGRDNQPQHF.

The rearrangement links TRBV3-1 (or the pseudogene TRBV3-2) to TRBJ1-1, with 9 bases that match TRBD1. This CDR3 has 17 residues. CDR1 and CDR2 from the germline V gene are LGHDT and YNNKEL (reference sequence). V dropped 1 base and J dropped 1; count of bases not matched to a gene: 7. Here the CDR3 DNA reads TGTGCCAGCAGCCAAGTCCCGGGACAGGGACAGAACACTGAAGCTTTCTTT. It codes for CASSQVPGQGQNTEAFF.

The chain recombines TRBV19 with TRBJ1-1; a possible D gene is TRBD1 (5 bases). This CDR3 spans 14 amino acids. Germline assignment: CDR1 LNHDA and CDR2 SQIVND (reference sequence). V gave up 7 bases and J gave up 0 bases, with 12 bases separating them. The CDR3 loop reads CASTLGALNTEAFF. DNA for the CDR3: TGTGCCAGTACTCTTGGGGCCTTGAACACTGAAGCTTTCTTT.

This chain connects TRBV3-1 (or the pseudogene TRBV3-2) to TRBJ2-7; possibly TRBD1 for D (5 bases). V lost 0 bases, J lost 8 bases, and 11 bases lay in between. This CDR3 comprises 13 residues. Germline loops: CDR1 LGHDT, CDR2 YNNKEL (reference sequence). The CDR3 loop is CASSQDTGIQQYF. In DNA, the CDR3 is TGTGCCAGCAGCCAAGACACAGGCATTCAGCAGTACTTC.

The rearrangement uses TRBV21-1 and TRBJ2-7; the table's D call of TRBD2 was not tested on the DNA. TRBV21-1 is listed as a pseudogene. The CDR3 covers 16 residues. CDR3 residues: CASSKNLADESYEQYF. In DNA form, the CDR3 reads TGTGCCAGCAGCAAAAATCTAGCGGACGAATCCTACGAGCAGTACTTC.

The J gene is TRBJ1-4, the V gene TRBV27; 7 bases are shared with TRBD1. Losses at the gene ends were 10 bases for V and 4 bases for J; bases not matched to a gene: 6. CDR3 length: 13 amino acids. CDR1 and CDR2 (germline): MNHEY, SMNVEV (reference sequence). In DNA, the CDR3 is TGTGCCATCGGACAGGTTAATAATGAAAAACTGTTTTTT. Translation gives CAIGQVNNEKLFF.

The CDR3 DNA reads TGTGCCAGCAGCAGACAGGGACCGAACACCGGGGAGCTGTTTTTT. Protein: CASSRQGPNTGELFF. The chain uses TRBV7-3 and TRBJ2-2, with 7 bases aligning to TRBD1. The trim removed 5 bases at V and 0 bases at J, leaving 3 bases unmatched. CDR1 and CDR2 from the germline V gene are SGHTA and FQGTGA. The CDR3 totals 15 residues.

Worth noting for this clone: Additional DNA sequences in this sample encode the identical CDR3. The chain recombines TRBV28 with TRBJ1-2, with D possibly TRBD1 on 6 matching bases. V was clipped by 3 bases and J by 2 bases, with 10 bases between them. Germline V gene data show CDR1 as MDHEN and CDR2 as SYDVKM. CDR3 size: 14 residues. This chain's CDR3 is CASSLPTGNYGYTF. The CDR3 DNA reads as TGTGCCAGCAGTTTGCCCACAGGGAACTATGGCTACACCTTC.

The rearrangement links TRBV9 to TRBJ1-2; D unresolved. Deletions cut 2 bases from V and 2 bases from J, with 7 bases between. The CDR3 extends over 13 amino acids. CDR1 is SGDLS, CDR2 YYNGEE, per germline. CDR3 protein: CASSVDGNYGYTF. The DNA for the CDR3 is TGTGCCAGCAGCGTCGACGGGAACTATGGCTACACCTTC.

In its sample, this clone was seen a few times. The V and J genes are TRBV5-4 and TRBJ2-4; 7 nucleotides line up with TRBD1. This CDR3 is built from 14 residues. V shed 5 bases and J 12 bases; nucleotides not matched to a gene: 14. Per the germline V gene, CDR1 is SGHNT and CDR2 is YYREEE (reference sequence). DNA of the CDR3: TGTGCCAGCAGGGGGGACAGCGACTATTCGAATCAGTACTTC. Protein: CASRGDSDYSNQYF.

The count of this clone is one. The chain recombines TRBV5-1 with TRBJ2-2; D ambiguous. Per the germline V gene, CDR1 is SGHRS and CDR2 is YFSETQ. The CDR3 runs 15 residues. V shed 0 bases and J shed 1 base, with 7 bases lying between them. The CDR3, as DNA: TGCGCCAGCAGCTTGGGTCACGGGAACACCGGGGAGCTGTTTTTT. It codes for CASSLGHGNTGELFF.

The rearrangement joins TRBV5-1 to TRBJ1-2, with unresolved D. V was trimmed by 3 bases and J by 4 bases, leaving 7 bases between them. This CDR3 contains 12 residues. Germline V gene data show CDR1 as SGHRS and CDR2 as YFSETQ. The CDR3: CASSSAGYGYTF. The CDR3, as DNA: TGCGCCAGCAGCTCCGCGGGCTATGGCTACACCTTC.

The chain is built from TRBV5-1 and TRBJ2-7, with 12 bases matching TRBD2. This CDR3 is built from 16 residues. Losses at the gene ends were 0 bases for V and 6 bases for J; bases not matched to a gene: 7. The germline CDR1 and CDR2 sequences are SGHRS and YFSETQ. The CDR3 is CASSLGLAGVGREQYF. CDR3 nucleotide sequence: TGCGCCAGCAGCTTGGGACTAGCGGGAGTAGGACGCGAGCAGTACTTC.

The rearrangement joins TRBV9 to TRBJ2-6; TRBD1 aligns across 10 bases. V dropped 1 base and J dropped 2; count of bases not matched to a gene: 3. The CDR3 contains 17 residues. CDR1 is SGDLS, CDR2 YYNGEE, per germline. Here the CDR3 reads CASSVKGQGPGANVLTF. For the CDR3, the DNA is TGTGCCAGCAGCGTAAAGGGACAGGGGCCTGGGGCCAACGTCCTGACTTTC.

This rearrangement joins TRBV9 to TRBJ1-4, with 9 bases aligning to TRBD1. This CDR3 is built from 15 residues. With V trimmed by 1 base and J by 8 bases, 6 bases remained unmatched. CDR1 is SGDLS and CDR2 is YYNGEE in the germline V gene. CDR3 residues: CASSVRGQGSEKLFF. The CDR3 nucleotides read TGTGCCAGCAGCGTAAGGGGACAGGGTAGCGAAAAACTGTTTTTT.

The rearrangement uses TRBV28 and TRBJ2-2; D perhaps matches TRBD2 (6 bases). V lost 3 bases to trimming and J lost 4 bases, with 9 bases between them. The CDR3 is made up of 14 amino acids. CDR1 and CDR2 from the germline V gene are MDHEN and SYDVKM. The DNA of the CDR3 is TGTGCCAGCAGTTTGATGGGGGGCACCGGGGAGCTGTTTTTT. This codes for CASSLMGGTGELFF.

The chain is built from TRBV4-2 and TRBJ2-7; TRBD2 aligns across 11 bases. Germline values: CDR1 LGHNA, CDR2 YNFKEQ. V lost 5 bases, J lost 1 base, and 13 bases stayed unmatched. The CDR3 covers 18 residues. CDR3 coding DNA: TGTGCCAGCAGCGCCCGACTAGCGGGGATGGGAGAATCCTACGAGCAGTACTTC. Residues: CASSARLAGMGESYEQYF.

V and J are TRBV19 and TRBJ2-1; D call uncertain. CDR3 length: 15 residues. In germline, CDR1 is LNHDA, CDR2 SQIVND (reference sequence). With 6 bases removed from V and 2 bases from J, the gap between germline ends came to 14 bases. CDR3 sequence (DNA): TGTGCCAGTAGCCCCTCGCTGGCGGCCTACAATGAGCAGTTCTTC. Translating gives CASSPSLAAYNEQFF.

The J gene is TRBJ2-7, the V gene TRBV9, with D possibly matching TRBD1 (5 bases). V was trimmed by 0 bases and J by 3 bases, leaving 10 bases between them. The germline CDR1 and CDR2 sequences are SGDLS and YYNGEE. The CDR3 runs to 14 residues. CDR3 sequence: CASSVGQSGYEQYV. In nucleotides, the CDR3 is TGTGCCAGCAGCGTAGGACAGTCTGGCTACGAGCAGTACGTC.